The text below deals with one T cell receptor beta chain. Its antigen remains unknown. Unique molecular identifiers were built into the TCR beta cDNA libraries. TCRdb re-analysed the PCR reads in MiXCR, keeping a single row per CDR3 protein. Among about 540,000 distinct CDR3 sequences listed, 34% were seen once. The data stem from a study of post-analysis software for immune sequencing data. This CDR3 is built from 15 residues. In germline, CDR1 is SGHTA, CDR2 FQGNSA. The V end was cut by 1 base, the J end by 4 bases, with 13 bases between. General study points: For normalized Chao1 diversity, multiple sclerosis patients scored significantly lower than controls did. When the samples were clustered directly with F measure, those that had been prepared in the same batch showed strong co-clustering. The five TRBV segments detected at higher frequency in patients than in controls included TRBV5-6, TRBV5-1 and TRBV20-1.

This sequence joins TRBV7-2 and TRBJ2-5, with D perhaps matching TRBD2 (5 bases). This clonotype was sampled from a girl aged 2-17 years with multiple sclerosis. Sample: blood. This chain's CDR3 is CASSLVAVAGETQYF. DNA of the CDR3: TGTGCCAGCAGCTTAGTGGCGGTGGCGGGAGAGACCCAGTACTTC.